This is a list of T cell receptor beta chains from one sample in a study of T cells in tuberculosis. The table came from immunoSEQ multiplex PCR; TCRdb's copy has only in-frame clones and leaves some out. The table shows 35,000 to 40,000 clones, with 94% occurring only once. Sequenced sample: PBMCs. These TCRs come from a donor aged 5 to 30 with latent tuberculosis or without tuberculosis infection. Some clones in this sample may be carry-over from other donors' samples. The CDR3 runs from the conserved cysteine through the conserved F or W. D genes are given only for firm matches. Clone size is stated in some rows and not others, as once, few, many or a class when expanded.

TRBV11-2,TRBJ1-5,NA,once,TGTGCCAGCAGCTCCCCGAATCAGCCCCAGCATTTT,CASSSPNQPQHF
TRBV6-6,TRBJ1-1,TRBD1,once,TGTGCCAGCACCCTGGACAGGGGAAACACTGAAGCTTTCTTT,CASTLDRGNTEAFF
TRBV10-3,TRBJ2-5,TRBD1,NA,TGTGCCATCAGGGATAAGGGACAGGGTGGGGAGACCCAGTACTTC,CAIRDKGQGGETQYF
TRBV4-3,TRBJ2-1,TRBD2,NA,TGCGCCAGCAGCCCATCGTCCGCGGGAGGTATTGAGCAGTTCTTC,CASSPSSAGGIEQFF
TRBV29-1,TRBJ1-1,TRBD1,NA,TGCAGCGTGGCGGGGCCGGGACAGGGCAATACTGAAGCTTTCTTT,CSVAGPGQGNTEAFF
TRBV19,TRBJ1-3,TRBD1,NA,TGTGCCAGTAAACAGACAGGGTATGGAAACACCATATATTTT,CASKQTGYGNTIYF
TRBV27,TRBJ2-7,NA,NA,TGTGCCAGCCTAAGCAGGGGGGAAACCTACGAGCAGTACTTC,CASLSRGETYEQYF
TRBV25-1,TRBJ2-1,TRBD1,NA,TGTGCCAGCAGTAACAAGGGCGGGGGACAGGGGGATGAGCAGTTCTTC,CASSNKGGGQGDEQFF
TRBV2,TRBJ1-2,TRBD1,few,TGTGCCAGCCTGGACAGGAGTTCCTATGGCTACACCTTC,CASLDRSSYGYTF
TRBV11-3,TRBJ2-1,TRBD2,once,TGTGCCAGCAGCTTAACTAGCGGGAATGAGCAGTTCTTC,CASSLTSGNEQFF
TRBV7-7,TRBJ2-3,NA,NA,TGTGCCAGCAGCTTAGCAGGAGCCTCTACAATACGGGATACGCAGTATTTT,CASSLAGASTIRDTQYF
TRBV7-2,TRBJ2-3,NA,NA,TGTGCCAGCAGCGCGTTGGGCCCAGATACGCAGTATTTT,CASSALGPDTQYF
TRBV25-1,TRBJ1-1,NA,NA,TGTGCCAGCAGCACCCCGGGGAGCACTGAAGCTTTCTTT,CASSTPGSTEAFF
TRBV11-2,TRBJ1-6,NA,NA,TGTGCCAGCAGCTATGGTCCCGGGGATTCACCCCTCCACTTT,CASSYGPGDSPLHF
TRBV27,TRBJ1-4,NA,NA,TGTGCCAGCAGTTTAACAGGGAACGAAAAACTGTTTTTT,CASSLTGNEKLFF
TRBV15,TRBJ1-1,NA,NA,TGTGCCACCAGCACCCACAGGGTAGGGAACACTGAAGCTTTCTTT,CATSTHRVGNTEAFF
TRBV15,TRBJ1-2,NA,NA,TGTGCCACCAGCAGAGGCCCGGGGATCTATGGCTACACCTTC,CATSRGPGIYGYTF
TRBV7-2,TRBJ1-4,NA,NA,TGTGCCAGCAGCTTAGCTCCGGGTACTAATGAAAAACTGTTTTTT,CASSLAPGTNEKLFF
TRBV19,TRBJ1-5,NA,few,TGTGCCAGTAGTATGATGGCAGGCAATCAGCCCCAGCATTTT,CASSMMAGNQPQHF
TRBV9,TRBJ1-1,NA,NA,TGTGCCAGCAGCGGGTCGGGGGGGACTGAAGCTTTCTTT,CASSGSGGTEAFF
TRBV2,TRBJ1-1,TRBD1,NA,TGTGCCAGCAGACCTGATGGGGCAGGGGGGAACACTGAAGCTTTCTTT,CASRPDGAGGNTEAFF
TRBV9,TRBJ1-1,NA,NA,TGTGCCAGCAGCGTCCTGACAGAGGACACTGAAGCTTTCTTT,CASSVLTEDTEAFF
TRBV2,TRBJ1-5,NA,once,TGTGCCAGCAGCGGACAGTGGGGCGGTCAGCCCCAGCATTTT,CASSGQWGGQPQHF
TRBV18,TRBJ1-2,TRBD1,once,TGTGCCAGCTCACCAGGACAGGGGGCCTATGGCTACACCTTC,CASSPGQGAYGYTF
TRBV5-4,TRBJ1-5,NA,NA,TGTGCCAGCAGCAAGACGCCGGGGAGCAATCAGCCCCAGCATTTT,CASSKTPGSNQPQHF
TRBV12-5,TRBJ1-4,NA,NA,TGTGCTAGTGGTTTAGGGCAGGGAAATGAAAAACTGTTTTTT,CASGLGQGNEKLFF
TRBV5-1,TRBJ2-3,NA,NA,TGCGCCAGCAGTAACAGGGCCGGGGCAGATACGCAGTATTTT,CASSNRAGADTQYF
TRBV27,TRBJ1-2,NA,NA,TGTGCCAGCAGTTTTCTCAGGGGTACGGGTGGCTACACCTTC,CASSFLRGTGGYTF
TRBV18,TRBJ1-2,TRBD1,NA,TGTGCCAGCTCACCCCTAACAGGGGTAGTCGACTATGGCTACACCTTC,CASSPLTGVVDYGYTF
TRBV29-1,TRBJ1-2,TRBD1,once,TGCAGCGCCGAGGTAAGAGGACAGGGGGCTTATGGCTACACCTTC,CSAEVRGQGAYGYTF
TRBV18,TRBJ2-3,NA,NA,TGTGCCAGCTCACCAGATCAGGGAAGCACAGATACGCAGTATTTT,CASSPDQGSTDTQYF
TRBV19,TRBJ2-2,NA,NA,TGTGCCTGCGGCGACTGGAAGAGAGCGAACACCGGGGAGCTGTTTTTT,CACGDWKRANTGELFF
TRBV6-6,TRBJ1-1,TRBD1,once,TGTGCCAGCAGGCCGGACAGGGCAGAGAACACTGAAGCTTTCTTT,CASRPDRAENTEAFF
TRBV5-5,TRBJ1-5,NA,NA,TGTGCCAGCAGCGCGGGGAGTTATAGCAATCAGCCCCAGCATTTT,CASSAGSYSNQPQHF
TRBV6-1,TRBJ2-5,TRBD1,NA,TGTGCCAGCAGCACAGGGGGTCAAGAGACCCAGTACTTC,CASSTGGQETQYF
TRBV11-2,TRBJ2-6,NA,NA,TGTGCCAGCAGCCCACAGGGAGCTGGGGCCAACGTCCTGACTTTC,CASSPQGAGANVLTF
TRBV5-1,TRBJ1-1,NA,NA,TGCGCCAGCAGCTCCCACCGGGGGGACACTGAAGCTTTCTTT,CASSSHRGDTEAFF
TRBV18,TRBJ1-2,TRBD1,NA,TGTGCCAGCTCATCCGACAGGGAACTGCTGGGGCTATTTGGCTACACCTTC,CASSSDRELLGLFGYTF
TRBV6-6,TRBJ1-6,NA,few,TGTGCCACTTCGATTAGCGATTCACCCCTCCACTTT,CATSISDSPLHF
TRBV6-1,TRBJ1-1,TRBD1,NA,TGTGCCAGCAGTGAAGTGGGACAGGGAAGTACTGAAGCTTTCTTT,CASSEVGQGSTEAFF
TRBV15,TRBJ1-5,NA,NA,TGTGCCACCAGCAGAGGCCCCCCGGCAGGGGATCAGCCCCAGCATTTT,CATSRGPPAGDQPQHF
TRBV7-3,TRBJ2-1,TRBD2,NA,TGTGCCAGCAGCTTAACCGAAACTAGCGGGGGGCGCAATGAGCAGTTCTTC,CASSLTETSGGRNEQFF
TRBV11-2,TRBJ1-2,TRBD1,few,TGTGCCAGCAGCCCTGGGACAGGGCCCTATGGCTACACCTTC,CASSPGTGPYGYTF
TRBV19,TRBJ2-3,NA,NA,TGTGCCAGTAGTCCCGTAAGGGTACTCCGGGGAGATACGCAGTATTTT,CASSPVRVLRGDTQYF
TRBV7-8,TRBJ2-7,NA,NA,TGTGCCAGCAGCTTAGACAGGGTGGAGGAGCAGTACTTC,CASSLDRVEEQYF
TRBV15,TRBJ1-1,NA,NA,TGTGCCACCAACAAGGCTAGGAACACTGAAGCTTTCTTT,CATNKARNTEAFF
TRBV5-4,TRBJ2-3,TRBD1,NA,TGTGCCAGCAGCCGTCAGGGGGCCGCAGATACGCAGTATTTT,CASSRQGAADTQYF
TRBV19,TRBJ1-5,TRBD1,few,TGTGCCAGTAGTGGGACAGGGTTTCAGCCCCAGCATTTT,CASSGTGFQPQHF
TRBV5-1,TRBJ2-7,NA,NA,TGCGCCAGCAGCTTGGGTAACAGATACCCTGGCGAGCAGTACTTC,CASSLGNRYPGEQYF
TRBV29-1,TRBJ1-1,NA,NA,TGCAGCGTTGAAGGTTTTGGAGGGTTCGGCACTGAAGCTTTCTTT,CSVEGFGGFGTEAFF